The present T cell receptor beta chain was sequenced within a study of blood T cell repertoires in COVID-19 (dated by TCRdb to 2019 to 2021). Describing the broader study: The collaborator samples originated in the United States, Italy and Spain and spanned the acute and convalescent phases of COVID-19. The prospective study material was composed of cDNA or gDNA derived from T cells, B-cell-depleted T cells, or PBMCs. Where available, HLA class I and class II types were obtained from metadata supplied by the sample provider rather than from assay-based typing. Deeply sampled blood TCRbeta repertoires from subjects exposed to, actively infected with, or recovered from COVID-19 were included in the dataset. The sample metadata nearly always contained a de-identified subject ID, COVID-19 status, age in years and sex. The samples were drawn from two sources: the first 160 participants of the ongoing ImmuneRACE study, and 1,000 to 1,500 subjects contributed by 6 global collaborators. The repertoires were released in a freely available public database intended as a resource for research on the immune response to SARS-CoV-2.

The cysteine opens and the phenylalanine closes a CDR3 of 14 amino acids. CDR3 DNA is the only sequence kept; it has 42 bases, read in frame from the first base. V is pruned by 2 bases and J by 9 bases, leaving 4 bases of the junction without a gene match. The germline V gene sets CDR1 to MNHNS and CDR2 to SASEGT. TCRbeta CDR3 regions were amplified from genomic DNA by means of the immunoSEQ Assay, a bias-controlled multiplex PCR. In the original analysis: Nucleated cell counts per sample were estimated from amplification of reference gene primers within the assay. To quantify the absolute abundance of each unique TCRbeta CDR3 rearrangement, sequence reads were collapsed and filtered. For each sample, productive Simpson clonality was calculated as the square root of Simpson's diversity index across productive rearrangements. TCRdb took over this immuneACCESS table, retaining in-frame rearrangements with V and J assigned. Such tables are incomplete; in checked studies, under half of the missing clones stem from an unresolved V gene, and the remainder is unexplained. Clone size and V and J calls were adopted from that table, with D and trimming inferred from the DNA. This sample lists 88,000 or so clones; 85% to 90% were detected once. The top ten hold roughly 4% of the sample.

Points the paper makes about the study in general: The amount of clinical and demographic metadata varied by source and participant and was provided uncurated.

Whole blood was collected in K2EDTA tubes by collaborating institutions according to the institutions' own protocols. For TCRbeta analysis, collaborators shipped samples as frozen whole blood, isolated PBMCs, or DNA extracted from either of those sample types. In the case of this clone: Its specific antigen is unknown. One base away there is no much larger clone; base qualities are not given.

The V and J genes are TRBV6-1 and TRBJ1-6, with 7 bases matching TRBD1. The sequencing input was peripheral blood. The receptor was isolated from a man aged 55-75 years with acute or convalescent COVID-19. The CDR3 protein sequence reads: CASSERGRGSPLHF. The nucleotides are TGTGCCAGCAGTGAAAGGGGGCGCGGTTCACCCCTCCACTTT.